Below are 11 T cell receptor beta chains sequenced from a single sample in a study of cytomegalovirus exposure and HLA in healthy donors. The PCR was carried out with 60 Vbeta primers and 13 Jbeta primers. Repertoires were generated with immunoSEQ multiplex PCR, while TCRdb's copy carries only in-frame clones and drops some. The top ten hold approximately 8.4% of the sample, which has 200,000 to 250,000 clones, approximately 82% seen once. The sequenced material came from PBMCs. The receptors originated from an older woman in good health and CMV-seropositive.

This chain uses TRBV11-2 with TRBJ2-1, with D possibly TRBD2 on 6 matching bases. Trimming cost V 0 bases and J 0 bases, with 9 bases left between them. Germline CDR1 reads SGHAT; CDR2 reads FQNNGV. The CDR3 is 16 residues long. CDR3 DNA: TGTGCCAGCAGCTTAGAGGCGGGACTCTCCTACAATGAGCAGTTCTTC. Protein product: CASSLEAGLSYNEQFF.

V is TRBV28 and J is TRBJ2-7, with 9 nucleotides matching TRBD1. CDR1 and CDR2 (germline): MDHEN, SYDVKM. The CDR3 loop spans 14 amino acids. V was clipped by 6 bases and J by 2 bases; unmatched bases: 5. CDR3: CASRWGQGTYEQYF. CDR3 bases: TGTGCCAGCAGATGGGGACAGGGAACCTACGAGCAGTACTTC.

The CDR3: CASSLKLTGGVEKLFF. In DNA, the CDR3 is TGTGCCAGCAGCTTAAAGCTGACAGGGGGCGTTGAAAAACTGTTTTTT. The rearrangement uses TRBV13 and TRBJ1-4, with 10 bases identical to TRBD1. Germline V gives CDR1 PRHDT, CDR2 FYEKMQ (reference sequence). Trimming cost V 2 bases and J 7 bases; bases outside gene matches: 7. There are 16 residues in the CDR3.

The chain couples TRBV9 to TRBJ1-1; perhaps TRBD1 as D (5 bases). Germline V gene sequence: CDR1 SGDLS, CDR2 YYNGEE. The germline V and J ends were trimmed by 0 bases and 4 bases, with 7 bases remaining between them. The CDR3 is 13 residues long. This CDR3 is CASSVDQGTEAFF. As DNA, the CDR3 is TGTGCCAGCAGCGTAGATCAGGGCACTGAAGCTTTCTTT.

This chain joins TRBV10-3 and TRBJ1-2, with D possibly being TRBD1 (5 bases). V was pared by 6 bases and J by 4 bases, with 9 bases between. The germline gives CDR1 ENHRY, CDR2 SYGVKD. The CDR3 loop spans 12 amino acids. CDR3 residues: CAISREGYGYTF. The CDR3 DNA follows: TGTGCCATCAGCAGGGAGGGCTATGGCTACACCTTC.

The rearrangement links TRBV9 to TRBJ2-3; TRBD2 matches at 9 bases. V trimming: 2 bases; J trimming: 0 bases; junction bases outside the gene matches: 13. There are 19 residues in the CDR3. In germline, CDR1 is SGDLS, CDR2 YYNGEE. CDR3 sequence: CASSVGGRALLGSTDTQYF. The CDR3 DNA reads as TGTGCCAGCAGCGTGGGCGGGAGGGCCTTGTTGGGAAGCACAGATACGCAGTATTTT.

This sequence joins TRBV18 and TRBJ2-7; weak D call: TRBD1 (6 bases). The V end lost 6 bases, the J end lost 2 bases, and 17 bases lay between the germline ends. CDR1 is KGHSH, CDR2 LQKENI, per germline. This CDR3 region has 15 residues. The CDR3 DNA is TGTGCCAGCTCGCCTGGGACAACCCGTCCCTACGAGCAGTACTTC. Protein: CASSPGTTRPYEQYF.

V gene TRBV29-1 combines with J gene TRBJ2-1; D is perhaps TRBD1 (6 bases). The CDR3 covers 14 residues. Germline CDR1 and CDR2: SQVTM and ANQGSEA. V was cut by 6 bases and J by 3 bases, with 15 bases left in between. CDR3 sequence (DNA): TGCAGCGTGGTTGGCGGACAGTACTACAATGAGCAGTTCTTC. Its protein is CSVVGGQYYNEQFF.

The J gene is TRBJ2-1, the V gene TRBV7-9, with a possible D match to TRBD1 (6 bases). Trimming left V 0 bases short and J 5 bases short, with 14 bases between. CDR3 length: 16 residues. Germline-derived CDR1 and CDR2 are SEHNR and FQNEAQ (reference sequence). The CDR3 bases are TGTGCCAGCAGCTTAGCGGGTACAGGGTCCCACAATGAGCAGTTCTTC. It encodes CASSLAGTGSHNEQFF. Full variable domain (missing parts from reference TRBV7-9 and TRBJ2-1): DTGVSQNPRHKITKRGQNVTFRCDPISEHNRLYWYRQTLGQGPEFLTYFQNEAQLEKSRLLSDRFSAERPKGSFSTLEIQRTEQGDSAMYLCASSLAGTGSHNEQFFGPGTRLTVL.

This clone was recorded once. This sequence joins TRBV5-4 and TRBJ2-2; D unclear. The V end was cut by 0 bases, the J end by 4 bases, with 13 bases between. CDR1 is SGHNT, CDR2 YYREEE, per germline (reference sequence). There are 16 residues in the CDR3. The CDR3 region is CASSLVSSGPTGELFF. The CDR3 DNA is TGTGCCAGCAGCTTGGTCAGTTCGGGTCCCACCGGGGAGCTGTTTTTT.

This chain connects TRBV6-5 to TRBJ2-2, with a tentative D call TRBD2 (5 bases). V lost 2 bases and J lost 5, with 9 bases in between. Per germline, CDR1 MNHEY and CDR2 SVGAGI. The CDR3 has 14 residues. Here the CDR3 reads CASSYRPGTGELFF. As DNA, the CDR3 is TGTGCCAGCAGTTACAGGCCGGGGACCGGGGAGCTGTTTTTT.